Listed below are T cell receptor beta chains from one sample, sequenced in a study of metastatic and nonmetastatic thyroid tumors. TCRdb re-clonotyped the PCR reads via MiXCR. The table has approximately 25,000 clones, around an eighth seen once. What was sequenced was blood. The receptors were sampled from a female donor with papillary thyroid cancer or a benign thyroid nodule (not recorded which). Some clones in this sample may be carry-over from other donors' samples. The CDR3 runs from the conserved cysteine through the conserved F or W. Fields, in order: V gene, clone size, J gene, D gene, CDR3 protein, CDR3 DNA. The D gene is left open where the match is weak. Clone size is stated in some rows and not others, as once, few, many or a class when expanded.

>TRBV12-3/TRBV12-4|few|TRBJ2-5|-
CASSLVPAEKFF
TGTGCCAGCAGTTTAGTACCGGCGGAAAAGTTCTTC
>TRBV30|medium-sized|TRBJ2-3|-
CAWSVLGSDTQYF
TGTGCCTGGAGTGTACTGGGTTCGGATACGCAGTATTTT
>TRBV28|few|TRBJ2-3|TRBD1
CASSSPVPGQSTDTQYF
TGTGCCAGCAGCTCCCCCGTGCCGGGACAGAGCACAGATACGCAGTATTTT
>TRBV28|-|TRBJ1-2|TRBD1
CASSLLGTGYGYTF
TGTGCCAGCAGTTTACTCGGGACAGGGTATGGCTACACCTTC
>TRBV2|many|TRBJ2-1|TRBD2
CASNRLAGPLFF
TGTGCCAGCAACAGACTAGCTGGGCCCCTGTTCTTC
>TRBV19|many|TRBJ2-6|TRBD1
CASRKGRDRGSGANVLTF
TGTGCCAGTAGAAAAGGCAGGGACAGAGGCTCTGGGGCCAACGTCCTGACTTTC
>TRBV10-3|few|TRBJ1-2|-
CAISEDPVTYGYTF
TGTGCCATCAGTGAGGACCCAGTGACCTATGGCTACACCTTC
>TRBV5-1|many|TRBJ2-7|-
CASSSSGRSYEQYF
TGCGCCAGCAGCTCGAGCGGGCGCTCCTACGAGCAGTACTTC
>TRBV11-1|many|TRBJ2-3|TRBD1
CASSHIPRTGRDTQYF
TGTGCCAGCAGCCATATTCCCCGGACAGGGAGAGATACGCAGTATTTT
>TRBV19|medium-sized|TRBJ2-5|TRBD2
CASSDSGETQYF
TGTGCCAGTAGCGATAGCGGGGAGACCCAGTACTTC
>TRBV6-1|medium-sized|TRBJ1-1|-
CASVGQLNTEAFF
TGTGCCAGCGTGGGGCAGCTGAACACTGAAGCTTTCTTT
>TRBV5-1|many|TRBJ2-7|-
CASSLEGRPYEQYF
TGCGCCAGCAGCTTGGAAGGCAGACCCTACGAGCAGTACTTC
>TRBV7-6|many|TRBJ2-1|TRBD2
CASASAGGGYEQFF
TGTGCCAGCGCCTCGGCGGGAGGGGGGTATGAGCAGTTCTTC
>TRBV12-3/TRBV12-4|many|TRBJ2-2|-
CASSLRLSEGTGELFF
TGTGCCAGCAGCCTCCGTCTGTCAGAGGGCACCGGGGAGCTGTTTTTT
>TRBV6-1|many|TRBJ2-7|-
CASSSPGGYEQYF
TGTGCCAGCAGTTCCCCCGGTGGTTACGAGCAGTACTTC
>TRBV28|many|TRBJ1-4|-
CASRGEGPWNEKLFF
TGTGCCAGCAGGGGAGAGGGACCCTGGAATGAAAAACTGTTTTTT
>TRBV2|many|TRBJ2-2|TRBD2
CASSEIRASGTGELFF
TGTGCCAGCAGTGAAATTAGGGCTAGCGGGACCGGGGAGCTGTTTTTT
>TRBV6-6|many|TRBJ1-5|-
CASSYPGPANQPQHF
TGTGCCAGCAGTTACCCCGGTCCAGCAAATCAGCCCCAGCATTTT
>TRBV9|-|TRBJ2-7|TRBD2
CASSTRTSGIASYEQYF
TGTGCCAGCAGCACGAGGACTAGCGGGATTGCCTCCTACGAGCAGTACTTC
>TRBV28|few|TRBJ2-5|TRBD2
CVSSFWTSGRAGSSTQYF
TGTGTCAGCAGTTTTTGGACTAGTGGGAGGGCCGGGTCATCGACCCAGTACTTC
>TRBV13|medium-sized|TRBJ1-1|TRBD1
CASSRGTGVMNTEAFF
TGTGCCAGCAGTCGCGGGACAGGGGTGATGAACACTGAAGCTTTCTTT
>TRBV12-3/TRBV12-4|many|TRBJ1-6|-
CASSFMGAVNSPLHF
TGTGCCAGCAGTTTTATGGGGGCAGTTAATTCACCCCTCCACTTT
>TRBV7-8|many|TRBJ2-5|TRBD1
CASSFNRGRETQYF
TGTGCCAGCAGCTTTAACAGGGGGCGAGAGACCCAGTACTTC
>TRBV29-1|many|TRBJ2-7|-
CSVEVGGYEQYF
TGCAGCGTTGAAGTAGGGGGCTACGAGCAGTACTTC
>TRBV19|many|TRBJ1-3|-
CASSSYSGNTIYF
TGTGCCAGTTCAAGCTACTCTGGAAACACCATATATTTT
>TRBV27|many|TRBJ2-7|TRBD1
CASSRDRGTYEQYF
TGTGCCAGCAGTCGGGACAGGGGAACCTACGAGCAGTACTTC
>TRBV28|few|TRBJ2-6|-
CASSFPRVSGANVLTF
TGTGCCAGCAGTTTCCCTCGGGTCTCTGGGGCCAACGTCCTGACTTTC
>TRBV13|many|TRBJ2-7|-
CASSSTPTPAYEQYF
TGTGCCAGCAGCTCAACCCCGACCCCGGCTTACGAGCAGTACTTC
>TRBV6-1|few|TRBJ1-2|-
CASGRSSYGYTF
TGTGCCAGCGGTAGGTCCTCCTATGGCTACACCTTC
>TRBV7-9|many|TRBJ2-6|-
CASSQGGAGANVLTF
TGTGCCAGCAGCCAAGGAGGGGCTGGGGCCAACGTCCTGACTTTC
>TRBV3-1|-|TRBJ2-7|TRBD2
CASSRLDGRAGEQYF
TGTGCCAGCAGCCGGCTGGACGGGAGGGCGGGTGAGCAGTACTTC
>TRBV28|many|TRBJ1-2|-
CASSSVQTWYGYTF
TGTGCCAGCAGTTCCGTACAGACTTGGTATGGCTACACCTTC
>TRBV2|many|TRBJ2-7|-
CASSVAYDPYEQYF
TGTGCCAGCAGTGTAGCGTACGATCCCTACGAGCAGTACTTC
>TRBV18|many|TRBJ1-1|-
CASSPRGNTEAFF
TGTGCCAGCTCACCAAGGGGGAACACTGAAGCTTTCTTT
>TRBV28|-|TRBJ1-5|-
CASSFPRVAGQPQHF
TGTGCCAGCAGTTTCCCTCGAGTCGCGGGGCAGCCCCAGCATTTT
>TRBV7-2|many|TRBJ2-1|TRBD2
CASRRIQTSGSLNEQFF
TGTGCCAGCAGACGCATACAGACTAGCGGGAGTCTGAATGAGCAGTTCTTC
>TRBV30|many|TRBJ2-1|-
CAWSGSRDSYNEQFF
TGTGCCTGGAGTGGGAGTAGGGACTCCTACAATGAGCAGTTCTTC
>TRBV9|many|TRBJ1-6|-
CASSETGGSHNSPLHF
TGTGCCAGCAGCGAGACGGGTGGCAGTCATAATTCACCCCTCCACTTT
>TRBV6-1|few|TRBJ2-7|-
CASRSYTYEQYF
TGTGCCAGCCGGTCCTATACCTACGAGCAGTACTTC
>TRBV2|-|TRBJ2-5|TRBD2
CASSVLAGGVTQYF
TGTGCCAGCAGTGTGCTAGCGGGAGGCGTCACCCAGTACTTC
>TRBV28|many|TRBJ2-6|-
CASSLPGANVLTF
TGTGCCAGCAGTTTACCTGGGGCCAACGTCCTGACTTTC
>TRBV7-3|-|TRBJ2-1|-
CASSLWGQNRVYNEQFF
TGTGCCAGCAGCTTATGGGGACAAAACAGGGTGTACAATGAGCAGTTCTTC
>TRBV7-8|many|TRBJ2-5|-
CASSSPSTEQETQYF
TGTGCCAGCAGCTCGCCCTCGACAGAACAAGAGACCCAGTACTTC
>TRBV11-2|many|TRBJ2-1|TRBD2
CASSWAGLGGEQFF
TGTGCCAGCAGCTGGGCGGGACTAGGGGGTGAGCAGTTCTTC
>TRBV7-3|many|TRBJ1-1|-
CASSLTPKDAEAFF
TGTGCCAGCAGCTTAACCCCCAAGGATGCTGAAGCTTTCTTT
>TRBV9|-|TRBJ2-4|-
CASSVDEAPRMIQYF
TGTGCCAGCAGCGTAGATGAGGCCCCGAGAATGATTCAGTACTTC